The 30 T cell receptor beta chains presented below share a single source sample, sequenced in a study of identical twins. TCRdb redid the calling of the 5' RACE reads with MiXCR, one entry per CDR3 protein. The sample holds about 240,000 distinct CDR3 sequences, 6% to 8.5% seen once. The sample was also linked to a second study, of yellow fever vaccine responses in identical twins.

Sequenced input: CD8+ T cells sorted from blood. Every receptor here comes from a woman between 18 and 30 years old in good health.

This clonotype was observed at least ten times. CDR3 in DNA: TGTGCCAGCAGTTACGGGCGGGGAGGAGAGCAGTTCTTC. Its protein is CASSYGRGGEQFF. V and J are TRBV6-2 or TRBV6-3 and TRBJ2-1; the D gene is possibly TRBD2 (6 bases). This CDR3 spans 13 amino acids. Germline V gene lookup returns CDR1 MNHEY and CDR2 SVGEGT. V was clipped by 2 bases and J by 10 bases, with 12 bases between them.

The chain employs TRBV20-1 and TRBJ2-2, with TRBD1 matching over 8 bases. The CDR3 has 15 amino acids. V was clipped by 5 bases and J by 6 bases; unmatched bases: 11. Germline assignment: CDR1 DFQATT and CDR2 SNEGSKA (reference sequence). The CDR3 loop reads CSAPGGTGRSGELFF. For the CDR3, the DNA is TGCAGTGCTCCCGGCGGGACAGGAAGATCCGGGGAGCTGTTTTTT.

This clonotype was found a few times. The gene calls are TRBV19 and TRBJ2-1; D is perhaps TRBD1 or TRBD2 (6 bases each). Germline CDR1 reads LNHDA; CDR2 reads SQIVND (reference sequence). Trimming took off 3 bases at V and 8 bases at J, with 20 bases between the two ends. The CDR3 is 16 residues long. CDR3 residues: CASSIDSEFGGYEQFF. The CDR3 region has the DNA TGTGCCAGTAGTATTGATTCGGAATTCGGGGGCTATGAGCAGTTCTTC.

In its sample, this clonotype was seen a few times. This sequence joins TRBV10-3 and TRBJ2-7; D is uncertain. Germline V CDR1 and CDR2: ENHRY, SYGVKD. Trimming removed 0 bases from V and 2 bases from J, with 8 bases in between. This CDR3 is 14 amino acids long. The CDR3, as DNA: TGTGCCATCAGTGAGTCGGTCCATACCTACGAGCAGTACGTC. Translation: CAISESVHTYEQYV.

This rearrangement joins TRBV18 to TRBJ1-1; D is undetermined. Trimming took off 5 bases at V and 0 bases at J, with 10 bases between the two ends. CDR3 length: 14 residues. The germline gives CDR1 KGHSH, CDR2 LQKENI. Here the CDR3 reads CASSATDMNTEAFF. CDR3 nucleotide sequence: TGTGCCAGCTCAGCCACAGATATGAACACTGAAGCTTTCTTT.

V and J are TRBV4-1 and TRBJ2-7; 9 nucleotides agree with TRBD2. Germline CDR1 MGHRA, CDR2 YSYEKL. The V segment lost 1 base and the J segment 1 base; nucleotides outside the gene matches: 2. The CDR3 covers 15 residues. CDR3 in amino acids: CASSQGAGGSYEQYF. CDR3 in DNA: TGCGCCAGCAGCCAAGGGGCGGGAGGGTCCTACGAGCAGTACTTC.

The chain employs TRBV24-1 and TRBJ2-1, with 8 bases fitting TRBD2. Germline lookup yields CDR1 KGHDR and CDR2 SFDVKD. Trimming removed 7 bases from V and 6 bases from J; junction bases left unmatched: 10. The CDR3 is 15 residues long. CDR3 sequence reads: CATRGERESGNEQFF. Here the CDR3 DNA reads TGTGCCACCAGGGGCGAGCGGGAGAGTGGCAATGAGCAGTTCTTC.

This clonotype was picked up a small number of times. V and J are TRBV12-3 or TRBV12-4 and TRBJ2-2, with D unresolved. There are 15 residues in the CDR3. Deletions cut 3 bases from V and 5 bases from J, with 13 bases between. The CDR3 coding sequence is TGTGCCAGCAGTTTTGAGGTAACGAGTACCGGGGAGCTGTTTTTT. It codes for CASSFEVTSTGELFF.

This clonotype was picked up many times. The V gene is TRBV29-1, the J gene TRBJ2-3, with 7 nucleotides matching TRBD2. Germline CDR1 reads SQVTM; CDR2 reads ANQGSEA. This CDR3 has 13 amino acids. The V gene end was trimmed by 1 base and the J gene end by 7 bases; junction bases not matched to a gene: 5. DNA for the CDR3: TGCAGCGTTGAAGGGGAGGGCGGGAATACGCAGTATTTT. Encoded protein: CSVEGEGGNTQYF.

This clonotype was seen at least ten times. The V gene is TRBV12-3 or TRBV12-4, the J gene TRBJ2-2; TRBD2 is a possible D gene (6 bases). Trimming stripped 8 bases from V and 5 bases from J, with 21 bases between. This CDR3 region has 16 residues. CDR3 nucleotide sequence: TGTGCCAGCTTAATTCCCCGGGACTGGGGGACCGGGGAGCTGTTTTTT. This translates into CASLIPRDWGTGELFF.

This clonotype has ten or more counts. The chain combines TRBV20-1 with TRBJ2-7; TRBD2 might be the D (6 bases). Germline assignment: CDR1 DFQATT and CDR2 SNEGSKA (reference sequence). The CDR3 sequence is 12 residues long. With 5 bases removed from V and 1 base from J, the gap between germline ends came to 9 bases. CDR3 amino acids: CSAVAGSYEQYV. For the CDR3, the DNA is TGCAGTGCTGTCGCGGGGTCCTACGAGCAGTACGTC.

The sample holds many counts of this clonotype. The V and J genes are TRBV6-1 and TRBJ2-6; TRBD2 aligns across 7 bases. CDR1 is MNHNS, CDR2 SASEGT, per germline. V was clipped by 11 bases and J by 4 bases; unmatched bases: 8. The CDR3 is 14 amino acids. The CDR3 nucleotides are TGTGCCCTAGGGGAGGGAACAGGGGCCAACGTCCTGACTTTC. Translation: CALGEGTGANVLTF.

This clonotype was picked up many times. V is TRBV20-1 and J is TRBJ2-1, with 8 positions matching TRBD2. The V segment lost 0 bases and the J segment 7 bases; nucleotides outside the gene matches: 14. The CDR3 is 17 amino acids. Germline lookup yields CDR1 DFQATT and CDR2 SNEGSKA (reference sequence). CDR3 protein: CSAREPVWGGRFNEQFF. The CDR3 coding sequence is TGCAGTGCTAGAGAACCCGTTTGGGGCGGGAGGTTTAATGAGCAGTTCTTC.

This rearrangement joins TRBV7-9 to TRBJ2-1; 11 bases agree with TRBD2. The germline CDR1 and CDR2 sequences are SEHNR and FQNEAQ (reference sequence). With 5 bases clipped from V and 4 bases from J, the junction kept 7 bases outside the gene matches. The CDR3 has 16 residues. The CDR3 DNA follows: TGTGCCAGCAGCCCCGATAGCGGGAGGGAATACAATGAGCAGTTCTTC. Amino acids: CASSPDSGREYNEQFF.

Only a few counts were recorded for this clonotype. The chain employs TRBV2 and TRBJ1-1; D gene uncertain. Germline CDR1 reads SNHLY; CDR2 reads FYNNEI. Trimming left V 1 base short and J 4 bases short, with 10 bases between. CDR3 length equals 14 residues. The CDR3 nucleotides are TGTGCCAGCAGTGAAGAAATGGTTGGCACTGAAGCTTTCTTT. Translated: CASSEEMVGTEAFF.

This chain's CDR3 is CASSEERSYEQYV. CDR3 nucleotide sequence: TGTGCCAGCAGTGAGGAGCGGTCGTACGAGCAGTACGTC. The V gene is TRBV2, the J gene TRBJ2-7; maybe TRBD2 (5 bases). CDR1 and CDR2 from the germline V gene are SNHLY and FYNNEI. The germline V and J ends were trimmed by 3 bases and 4 bases, with 10 bases remaining between them. The CDR3 is made up of 13 amino acids.

This clonotype was seen a handful of times. This chain joins TRBV20-1 and TRBJ2-1; D remains ambiguous. The CDR3 is 13 amino acids. The germline V gene encodes CDR1 DFQATT and CDR2 SNEGSKA (reference sequence). Trimming removed 5 bases from V and 2 bases from J, with 10 bases in between. The CDR3 region has the DNA TGCAGTGCTCCCACCGACGCCTACAATGAGCAGTTCTTC. Translation: CSAPTDAYNEQFF.

The rearrangement joins TRBV5-1 to TRBJ2-5, with D tentatively TRBD2 (5 bases). The germline gives CDR1 SGHRS, CDR2 YFSETQ. There are 16 residues in the CDR3. The germline V and J ends were trimmed by 5 bases and 5 bases, with 22 bases remaining between them. CDR3 nucleotides: TGCGCCAGCAGACCTCTCGGACTCCCCAACGGGGAGACCCAGTACTTC. It encodes CASRPLGLPNGETQYF.

This clonotype was detected only a few times. The rearrangement joins TRBV5-1 to TRBJ2-3; 7 bases line up with TRBD2. Germline assignment: CDR1 SGHRS and CDR2 YFSETQ. V shed 8 bases, J shed 0 bases, and the junction held 6 bases outside the gene matches. The CDR3 totals 14 residues. The CDR3 DNA sequence: TGCGCCAGTCATGCGGGAGTAAGCACAGATACGCAGTATTTT. Translated: CASHAGVSTDTQYF.

This clonotype was seen a handful of times. The chain joins TRBV6-1 to TRBJ2-3; D is perhaps TRBD2 (5 bases). V gave up 5 bases and J gave up 6 bases, with 21 bases separating them. Looked up from germline, CDR1 is MNHNS and CDR2 is SASEGT. The CDR3 is 16 amino acids. CDR3 coding DNA: TGTGCCAGCAGTCCGGACTCCCCCTCGACCGGGGATACGCAGTATTTT. Its translation is CASSPDSPSTGDTQYF.

This clonotype was counted between two and nine times. CDR3 nucleotide sequence: TGTGCCAGCAGCACCTGGGGAGTACAGACAGATACGCAGTATTTT. This sequence encodes CASSTWGVQTDTQYF. The chain employs TRBV9 and TRBJ2-3; D possibly corresponds to TRBD2 (5 bases). Deletions cut 4 bases from V and 3 bases from J, with 15 bases between. Germline values: CDR1 SGDLS, CDR2 YYNGEE. The CDR3 totals 15 residues.

CDR3 in amino acids: CASSSEGPYTEAFF. In DNA form, the CDR3 reads TGTGCCAGCAGCTCGGAAGGTCCTTACACTGAAGCTTTCTTT. V usage is TRBV9 and J usage is TRBJ1-1; D is unclear. Germline V gives CDR1 SGDLS, CDR2 YYNGEE. This CDR3 region has 14 residues. V was clipped by 4 bases and J by 3 bases, with 13 bases between them.

The rearrangement links TRBV24-1 to TRBJ2-2, with 9 nucleotides matching TRBD1. Germline assignment: CDR1 KGHDR and CDR2 SFDVKD. J was trimmed by 1 base and V by 2 bases; bases with no gene match: 1. This CDR3 spans 16 amino acids. The CDR3: CATSDSGQGNTGELFF. In DNA form, the CDR3 reads TGTGCCACCAGTGATTCGGGACAGGGGAACACCGGGGAGCTGTTTTTT.

Ten or more counts support this clonotype. V and J are TRBV4-1 and TRBJ1-1; D gene uncertain. Germline lookup yields CDR1 MGHRA and CDR2 YSYEKL. CDR3 length: 14 amino acids. V gave up 0 bases and J gave up 2 bases, with 7 bases separating them. The CDR3 here is CASSQDKVNTEAFF. Here the CDR3 DNA reads TGCGCCAGCAGCCAAGATAAGGTAAACACTGAAGCTTTCTTT.

This clonotype was seen a handful of times. The CDR3 sequence is CASRRDSYYGYTF. Written as DNA, the CDR3 is TGTGCCAGCAGAAGGGACAGTTACTATGGCTACACCTTC. The V call is TRBV6-1, the J call TRBJ1-2, with TRBD1 identical over 7 bases. Unmatched junction bases numbered 4, after V lost 6 bases and J lost 3 bases. CDR1 MNHNS and CDR2 SASEGT come from the germline V gene. This CDR3 has 13 residues.

This chain joins TRBV5-1 and TRBJ1-1, with a possible D match to TRBD1 (6 bases). CDR1 is SGHRS, CDR2 YFSETQ, per germline. The V end was cut by 4 bases, the J end by 5 bases, with 18 bases between. CDR3 length: 15 amino acids. The chain's CDR3 is CASSGDTGQRTEAFF. The CDR3 DNA is TGCGCCAGCAGCGGGGACACAGGGCAGAGAACTGAAGCTTTCTTT.

The rearrangement links TRBV12-3 or TRBV12-4 to TRBJ2-7; D is undetermined. CDR3 size: 14 residues. V was pared by 1 base and J by 7 bases, with 14 bases between. The CDR3 sequence is CASSLGSQWREQYF. The DNA of the CDR3 is TGTGCCAGCAGTTTAGGCAGTCAGTGGAGAGAGCAGTACTTC.

The chain carries TRBV7-7 and TRBJ2-2; D is perhaps TRBD1 (5 bases). With 2 bases removed from V and 1 base from J, the gap between germline ends came to 17 bases. The CDR3 is 18 amino acids. CDR1 SSHAT and CDR2 FNYEAQ come from the germline V gene (reference sequence). The CDR3, as DNA: TGTGCCAGCAGCTTATTGTATAGGGGTGGCGAGAACACCGGGGAGCTGTTTTTT. The encoded protein is CASSLLYRGGENTGELFF.

This clonotype showed up just a few times. The chain recombines TRBV2 with TRBJ2-1; D unresolved. The CDR3 contains 13 residues. Germline lookup yields CDR1 SNHLY and CDR2 FYNNEI. V was clipped by 6 bases and J by 4 bases, with 10 bases between them. The CDR3 sequence is CASRGIIYNEQFF. The CDR3 nucleotides read TGTGCCAGCAGAGGGATTATATACAATGAGCAGTTCTTC.

This clonotype was observed a handful of times. The rearrangement joins TRBV9 to TRBJ1-1; 10 bases are a match to TRBD1. Trimming at V came to 0 bases and at J to 1 base, leaving 6 bases not matched to a gene. Germline CDR1 reads SGDLS; CDR2 reads YYNGEE. This CDR3 region has 17 residues. Written as DNA, the CDR3 is TGTGCCAGCAGCGTAGATTGGACAGGGGGACAGAACACTGAAGCTTTCTTT. Translating it yields CASSVDWTGGQNTEAFF.